This T cell receptor beta chain was obtained from a study of T cells in Graves' hyperthyroidism and ophthalmopathy. It was RNA transcripts that yielded the amplified TCR beta CDR3 regions. Primed by the HTBI set, a first-round RT-PCR was run on the TCR CDR3. TCRdb re-called the multiplex PCR reads through MiXCR, storing one row per CDR3 protein. The data hold about 570,000 distinct CDR3 sequences, with 12% to 15% observed a single time. The length of the CDR3 is 15 residues. Germline V gives CDR1 SEHNR, CDR2 FQNEAQ (reference sequence). The V gene end was trimmed by 5 bases and the J gene end by 3 bases; junction bases not matched to a gene: 6. Patients were excluded for uncontrolled infection, other autoimmune disease, pregnancy or lactation. Diagnoses used clinical symptoms, serum thyroxine and TRAb, thyroid ultrasound and orbital computed tomography. Roughly 10 ml of fresh peripheral blood supplied the PBMCs.

Sequencing was done on a sample of blood. The chain links TRBV7-9 to TRBJ2-3; 9 bases fit TRBD1. This TCR was recovered from a woman aged 40 to 50 with Graves' hyperthyroidism. The CDR3 nucleotides are TGTGCCAGCAGCACCCCCGGGACAGGGACAGATACGCAGTATTTT. This encodes CASSTPGTGTDTQYF. Filled out from reference TRBV7-9 and TRBJ2-3, the complete variable domain reads DTGVSQNPRHKITKRGQNVTFRCDPISEHNRLYWYRQTLGQGPEFLTYFQNEAQLEKSRLLSDRFSAERPKGSFSTLEIQRTEQGDSAMYLCASSTPGTGTDTQYFGPGTRLTVL.